Shown below are 20 T cell receptor beta chains from a single sample sequenced in a study of T cell responses to AZD1222 COVID-19 vaccine. Some clones are missing from TCRdb's copy, which holds only in-frame ones; the method was immunoSEQ multiplex PCR. The data show 120,000 to 150,000 clones, with about 90% seen just once and roughly 3.8% held by the top ten. The material sequenced was peripheral blood, taken 28 days after the second AZD1222 dose. The receptors here all came from an adult who received the AZD1222 COVID-19 vaccine.

This chain joins TRBV6-2 or TRBV6-3 and TRBJ2-3; D unresolved. The germline V and J ends were trimmed by 4 bases and 6 bases, with 14 bases remaining between them. The germline gives CDR1 MNHEY, CDR2 SVGEGT. The CDR3 totals 14 residues. The CDR3 is CASSSTDGTDTQYF. The CDR3 region has the DNA TGTGCCAGCAGTTCTACGGACGGAACCGATACGCAGTATTTT.

The rearrangement joins TRBV10-3 to TRBJ2-1; D gene unclear. This CDR3 is built from 14 residues. Germline V gene lookup returns CDR1 ENHRY and CDR2 SYGVKD. V was cut by 6 bases and J by 6 bases, with 15 bases left in between. DNA of the CDR3: TGTGCCATCAGAGGTAGGCTAGGTGGCAATGAGCAGTTCTTC. It specifies CAIRGRLGGNEQFF.

J is TRBJ2-6 and V is TRBV24-1; D gene uncertain. Germline V gene sequence: CDR1 KGHDR, CDR2 SFDVKD. CDR3 length: 19 amino acids. Trimming stripped 2 bases from V and 0 bases from J, with 16 bases between. The DNA of the CDR3 is TGTGCCACCAGTGATTCGCAGACGTTGGACCACTCTGGGGCCAACGTCCTGACTTTC. Protein: CATSDSQTLDHSGANVLTF.

The chain has TRBV7-2 and TRBJ1-1; D unresolved. The CDR3 is made up of 12 amino acids. The germline gives CDR1 SGHTA, CDR2 FQGNSA. Trimming left V 6 bases short and J 7 bases short, with 12 bases between. The CDR3 spells CASSQTPYEAFF. CDR3 nucleotide sequence: TGTGCCAGCAGTCAGACACCCTATGAAGCTTTCTTT.

The CDR3 loop reads CASSAGTGGLGNQPQHF. In nucleotides, the CDR3 is TGTGCCAGCAGCGCCGGGACAGGGGGCTTAGGCAATCAGCCCCAGCATTTT. This chain links TRBV5-6 with TRBJ1-5, with 12 bases that match TRBD1. The V segment lost 4 bases and the J segment 2 bases; nucleotides outside the gene matches: 7. Germline lookup yields CDR1 SGHDT and CDR2 YYEEEE. This CDR3 has 17 amino acids.

The rearrangement joins TRBV30 to TRBJ1-6; D is perhaps TRBD1 (5 bases). CDR1 is GTSNPN, CDR2 SVGIG, per germline (reference sequence). The CDR3 consists of 15 residues. With 2 bases removed from V and 8 bases from J, the gap between germline ends came to 16 bases. In DNA form, the CDR3 reads TGTGCCTGGAGTTCCCCCGGGGACTTTTATTCACCCCTCCACTTT. Protein: CAWSSPGDFYSPLHF.

The genes are TRBV21-1 and TRBJ2-2. TRBV21-1 is tagged as a pseudogene. The CDR3 extends over 12 amino acids. The CDR3 DNA follows: TGTGCCAGCAGCAACCGGGCCTGTGCGCTGTTTTTT. It is translated as CASSNRACALFF.

The chain links TRBV27 to TRBJ1-5, with D uncertain. Germline V gene lookup returns CDR1 MNHEY and CDR2 SMNVEV (reference sequence). The ends were cut back, 0 bases at V and 6 bases at J, with 6 bases in the middle. The CDR3 runs 13 residues. The DNA for the CDR3 is TGTGCCAGCAGTTTATCGACACGTCAGCCCCAGCATTTT. It specifies CASSLSTRQPQHF.

V is TRBV7-9 and J is TRBJ2-2; D gene unclear. The germline gives CDR1 SEHNR, CDR2 FQNEAQ (reference sequence). Trimming took off 2 bases at V and 2 bases at J, with 15 bases between the two ends. CDR3 size: 17 residues. CDR3 in amino acids: CASSLYLRYSNTGELFF. CDR3 nucleotides: TGTGCCAGCAGCTTATATCTGCGCTACTCAAACACCGGGGAGCTGTTTTTT.

As to this clone: One base away lies a much larger clone, so this may be a sequencing read error. The chain recombines TRBV12-5 with TRBJ2-2, with 10 bases fitting TRBD1. The CDR3 contains 21 residues. From germline, CDR1 is LGHNT and CDR2 FRNRAP. With 2 bases clipped from V and 3 bases from J, the junction kept 18 bases outside the gene matches. The CDR3: CASGLPNGGWGTGAYTGELFF. The CDR3 region has the DNA TGTGCTAGTGGTTTGCCGAATGGAGGGTGGGGGACAGGGGCCTACACCGGGGAGCTGTTTTTT.

The rearrangement joins TRBV12-3 or TRBV12-4 to TRBJ1-5; possible D gene TRBD1, 5 bases. The CDR3 sequence is 13 residues long. Trimming pared 9 bases from V and 7 bases from J, leaving 16 bases between. The CDR3, as DNA: TGTGCCAGTCGATTCGGGGGGGACCAGCCCCAGCATTTT. This codes for CASRFGGDQPQHF.

The chain links TRBV6-5 to TRBJ1-1; the D gene is possibly TRBD1 (5 bases). The V end was cut by 0 bases, the J end by 4 bases, with 12 bases between. CDR1 MNHEY and CDR2 SVGAGI come from the germline V gene. This CDR3 has 15 residues. This CDR3 is CASSYSGWGSTEAFF. CDR3 coding DNA: TGTGCCAGCAGTTACTCTGGTTGGGGGAGCACTGAAGCTTTCTTT.

V gene TRBV19 combines with J gene TRBJ1-2, with TRBD1 as a possible D gene (5 bases). Germline V CDR1 and CDR2: LNHDA, SQIVND (reference sequence). The V gene lost 6 bases and the J gene lost 4 bases, with 12 bases spanning the gap. This CDR3 is built from 13 residues. The DNA of the CDR3 is TGTGCCAGTAGGGTCCAGGGTGGCTATGGCTACACCTTC. This encodes CASRVQGGYGYTF.

The rearrangement links TRBV7-2 to TRBJ1-1, with D perhaps TRBD1 (6 bases). Per germline, CDR1 SGHTA and CDR2 FQGNSA. The V and J ends lost 5 bases and 6 bases respectively, with 16 bases between them. This CDR3 spans 14 amino acids. For the CDR3, the DNA is TGTGCCAGCAGCGCTAAGGGGGGTCTCTCTGAAGCTTTCTTT. Protein product: CASSAKGGLSEAFF.

The chain carries TRBV21-1 and TRBJ2-3; TRBD2 is the table's D call and was not checked against the DNA. TRBV21-1 is flagged as a pseudogene. The CDR3 spans 18 residues. The CDR3 DNA sequence: TGTGCCAGCACAGCCCCCCTGCTTAGCGGGGTCTCCACAGATACGCAGTATTTT. Its translation: CASTAPLLSGVSTDTQYF.

The CDR3 region is CASRQQGDSPLHF. For the CDR3, the DNA is TGTGCCAGTAGACAACAAGGGGATTCACCCCTCCACTTT. This chain joins TRBV19 and TRBJ1-6; a possible D gene is TRBD1 (5 bases). CDR3 length equals 13 residues. The germline V gene encodes CDR1 LNHDA and CDR2 SQIVND (reference sequence). V lost 6 bases and J 8 bases, leaving 11 bases between the germline ends.

V gene TRBV4-1 combines with J gene TRBJ2-3; D perhaps matches TRBD2 (5 bases). The CDR3 consists of 14 residues. Deletions cut 2 bases from V and 3 bases from J, with 9 bases between. CDR1 MGHRA and CDR2 YSYEKL come from the germline V gene. CDR3 region: CASSQLGLTDTQYF. CDR3 DNA sequence: TGCGCCAGCAGCCAACTAGGACTTACAGATACGCAGTATTTT.

In its sample, this clone was seen once. This chain links TRBV7-3 with TRBJ2-1; possible D gene TRBD2, 6 bases. Per the germline V gene, CDR1 is SGHTA and CDR2 is FQGTGA. V lost 3 bases, J lost 4 bases, and 16 bases lay in between. There are 16 residues in the CDR3. CDR3 nucleotide sequence: TGTGCCAGCAGCTTCTCGGGCGGGGACTCATACAATGAGCAGTTCTTC. Translating gives CASSFSGGDSYNEQFF.

Here the CDR3 DNA reads TGTGCCATCAGTGAGTCATACGGGACTAGCGGGGGCTACGAGCAGTACTTC. Protein: CAISESYGTSGGYEQYF. This chain connects TRBV10-3 to TRBJ2-7; TRBD2 matches 14 bases. Germline V gives CDR1 ENHRY, CDR2 SYGVKD. Trimming cost V 0 bases and J 3 bases; bases outside gene matches: 4. The CDR3 totals 17 residues.

This chain uses TRBV6-5 with TRBJ1-2; D not certain. With 8 bases removed from V and 2 bases from J, the gap between germline ends came to 18 bases. This CDR3 spans 15 amino acids. Germline V CDR1 and CDR2: MNHEY, SVGAGI. CDR3 in amino acids: CASSRGSSLNYGYTF. The DNA for the CDR3 is TGTGCCAGCTCAAGAGGGTCATCACTAAACTATGGCTACACCTTC.